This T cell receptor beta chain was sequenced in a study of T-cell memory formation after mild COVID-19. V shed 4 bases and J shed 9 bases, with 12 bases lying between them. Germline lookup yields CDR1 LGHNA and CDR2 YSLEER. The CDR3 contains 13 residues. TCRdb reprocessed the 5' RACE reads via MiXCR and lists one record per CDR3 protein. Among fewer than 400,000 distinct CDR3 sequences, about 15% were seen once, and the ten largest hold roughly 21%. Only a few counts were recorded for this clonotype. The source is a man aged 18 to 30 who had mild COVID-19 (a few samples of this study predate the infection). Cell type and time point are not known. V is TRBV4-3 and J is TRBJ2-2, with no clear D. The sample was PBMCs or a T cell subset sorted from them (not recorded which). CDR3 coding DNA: TGCGCCAGCAGCCGAGAACTGTTTCGGGAGCTGTTTTTT. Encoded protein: CASSRELFRELFF.